The rows below give T cell receptor beta chains drawn from one sample of a study of TIL therapy for anti-PD-1-resistant metastatic lung cancer. Libraries were prepared by immunoSEQ multiplex PCR; TCRdb keeps only in-frame clonotypes and omits some of them. The sample contains some 12,000 clones, roughly 60% of which appear only once. The material sequenced was tumor tissue, taken at baseline. The receptors derive from a person between 30 and 80 years old with non-small cell lung cancer. The CDR3 runs from the conserved cysteine through the conserved F or W. D genes are given only for firm matches. Size tells how often a clone was seen (once, few, many) or the class of an expanded clone, and some rows leave it out.

d_call: .; clone_size: .; j_call: TRBJ2-1; v_call: TRBV12-3/TRBV12-4; cdr3_aa: CASSYPKNEQFF; cdr3_nt: TGTGCCAGCAGTTACCCAAAGAATGAGCAGTTCTTC
d_call: TRBD1; clone_size: few; j_call: TRBJ2-1; v_call: TRBV28; cdr3_aa: CASNGAGGLSSYNEQFF; cdr3_nt: TGTGCCAGCAATGGGGCAGGGGGCTTAAGCTCCTACAATGAGCAGTTCTTC
d_call: .; clone_size: .; j_call: TRBJ2-1; v_call: TRBV2; cdr3_aa: CASSEDKSSYNEQFF; cdr3_nt: TGTGCCAGCAGTGAGGACAAGAGCTCCTACAATGAGCAGTTCTTC
d_call: .; clone_size: .; j_call: TRBJ2-1; v_call: TRBV11-3; cdr3_aa: CASGNPYNEQFF; cdr3_nt: TGTGCCAGCGGCAACCCCTACAATGAGCAGTTCTTC
d_call: .; clone_size: .; j_call: TRBJ2-3; v_call: TRBV18; cdr3_aa: CASSPSGRDTQYF; cdr3_nt: TGTGCCAGCTCACCATCGGGGCGGGATACGCAGTATTTT
d_call: TRBD1; clone_size: .; j_call: TRBJ2-7; v_call: TRBV11-2; cdr3_aa: CASSLDSRQGGHEQYF; cdr3_nt: TGTGCCAGCAGCTTAGATTCAAGACAGGGGGGCCACGAGCAGTACTTC
d_call: TRBD1; clone_size: .; j_call: TRBJ1-4; v_call: TRBV27; cdr3_aa: CASSGQGAGEKLFF; cdr3_nt: TGTGCCAGCAGTGGACAGGGGGCCGGAGAAAAACTGTTTTTT
d_call: .; clone_size: .; j_call: TRBJ2-5; v_call: TRBV6-5; cdr3_aa: CASRQDPIGETQYF; cdr3_nt: TGTGCCAGCAGACAGGACCCGATAGGGGAGACCCAGTACTTC
d_call: .; clone_size: .; j_call: TRBJ2-3; v_call: TRBV2; cdr3_aa: CASSGGTASTDTQYF; cdr3_nt: TGTGCCAGCAGCGGTGGGACGGCCAGCACAGATACGCAGTATTTT
d_call: TRBD1; clone_size: .; j_call: TRBJ2-7; v_call: TRBV5-6; cdr3_aa: CASSRDRGLLRLPYEQYF; cdr3_nt: TGTGCCAGCAGCCGTGACAGGGGGCTATTACGTCTTCCCTACGAGCAGTACTTC
d_call: .; clone_size: once; j_call: TRBJ2-2; v_call: TRBV9; cdr3_aa: CASSEGTQSNTGELFF; cdr3_nt: TGTGCCAGCAGCGAGGGAACACAATCGAACACCGGGGAGCTGTTTTTT
d_call: TRBD2; clone_size: .; j_call: TRBJ2-1; v_call: TRBV28; cdr3_aa: CASSSTGLVNNEQFF; cdr3_nt: TGTGCCAGCAGTTCTACCGGACTAGTTAACAATGAGCAGTTCTTC
d_call: TRBD1; clone_size: few; j_call: TRBJ2-2; v_call: TRBV28; cdr3_aa: CASIPGTGGSGELFF; cdr3_nt: TGTGCCAGCATACCCGGGACAGGGGGTTCCGGGGAGCTGTTTTTT
d_call: TRBD2; clone_size: few; j_call: TRBJ2-5; v_call: TRBV7-9; cdr3_aa: CASSFRTSGNQETQYF; cdr3_nt: TGTGCCAGCAGCTTCCGGACTAGCGGGAATCAGGAGACCCAGTACTTC
d_call: TRBD2; clone_size: .; j_call: TRBJ2-6; v_call: TRBV3-1/TRBV3-2; cdr3_aa: CASSQDTSGSGANVLTF; cdr3_nt: TGTGCCAGCAGCCAAGATACTAGCGGCTCTGGGGCCAACGTCCTGACTTTC
d_call: .; clone_size: .; j_call: TRBJ1-5; v_call: TRBV10-3; cdr3_aa: CAISDSPDQPQHF; cdr3_nt: TGTGCCATCAGTGACAGCCCTGATCAGCCCCAGCATTTT
d_call: .; clone_size: .; j_call: TRBJ1-5; v_call: TRBV7-9; cdr3_aa: CASSSGGGGAQHF; cdr3_nt: TGTGCCAGCAGCTCCGGCGGGGGAGGAGCCCAGCATTTT
d_call: TRBD2; clone_size: .; j_call: TRBJ2-7; v_call: TRBV11-2; cdr3_aa: CASSLDFAGGTYEQYF; cdr3_nt: TGTGCCAGCAGCTTAGATTTCGCGGGAGGGACCTACGAGCAGTACTTC
d_call: TRBD2; clone_size: .; j_call: TRBJ2-7; v_call: TRBV5-1; cdr3_aa: CASSPQSGGVTPKEQYF; cdr3_nt: TGCGCCAGCAGCCCACAGTCGGGAGGGGTAACCCCCAAGGAGCAGTACTTC
d_call: TRBD2; clone_size: .; j_call: TRBJ2-7; v_call: TRBV6-6; cdr3_aa: CASSYSTREGYEQYF; cdr3_nt: TGTGCCAGCAGTTACTCGACCCGGGAGGGCTACGAGCAGTACTTC
d_call: .; clone_size: .; j_call: TRBJ2-2; v_call: TRBV7-8; cdr3_aa: CASSYLDQLSTGELFF; cdr3_nt: TGTGCCAGCAGCTACCTCGACCAGCTGAGTACCGGGGAGCTGTTTTTT
d_call: TRBD2; clone_size: .; j_call: TRBJ2-3; v_call: TRBV7-9; cdr3_aa: CASRSRTSGGAEDDTQYF; cdr3_nt: TGTGCCAGCCGTTCTAGGACTAGCGGGGGGGCGGAAGATGATACGCAGTATTTT